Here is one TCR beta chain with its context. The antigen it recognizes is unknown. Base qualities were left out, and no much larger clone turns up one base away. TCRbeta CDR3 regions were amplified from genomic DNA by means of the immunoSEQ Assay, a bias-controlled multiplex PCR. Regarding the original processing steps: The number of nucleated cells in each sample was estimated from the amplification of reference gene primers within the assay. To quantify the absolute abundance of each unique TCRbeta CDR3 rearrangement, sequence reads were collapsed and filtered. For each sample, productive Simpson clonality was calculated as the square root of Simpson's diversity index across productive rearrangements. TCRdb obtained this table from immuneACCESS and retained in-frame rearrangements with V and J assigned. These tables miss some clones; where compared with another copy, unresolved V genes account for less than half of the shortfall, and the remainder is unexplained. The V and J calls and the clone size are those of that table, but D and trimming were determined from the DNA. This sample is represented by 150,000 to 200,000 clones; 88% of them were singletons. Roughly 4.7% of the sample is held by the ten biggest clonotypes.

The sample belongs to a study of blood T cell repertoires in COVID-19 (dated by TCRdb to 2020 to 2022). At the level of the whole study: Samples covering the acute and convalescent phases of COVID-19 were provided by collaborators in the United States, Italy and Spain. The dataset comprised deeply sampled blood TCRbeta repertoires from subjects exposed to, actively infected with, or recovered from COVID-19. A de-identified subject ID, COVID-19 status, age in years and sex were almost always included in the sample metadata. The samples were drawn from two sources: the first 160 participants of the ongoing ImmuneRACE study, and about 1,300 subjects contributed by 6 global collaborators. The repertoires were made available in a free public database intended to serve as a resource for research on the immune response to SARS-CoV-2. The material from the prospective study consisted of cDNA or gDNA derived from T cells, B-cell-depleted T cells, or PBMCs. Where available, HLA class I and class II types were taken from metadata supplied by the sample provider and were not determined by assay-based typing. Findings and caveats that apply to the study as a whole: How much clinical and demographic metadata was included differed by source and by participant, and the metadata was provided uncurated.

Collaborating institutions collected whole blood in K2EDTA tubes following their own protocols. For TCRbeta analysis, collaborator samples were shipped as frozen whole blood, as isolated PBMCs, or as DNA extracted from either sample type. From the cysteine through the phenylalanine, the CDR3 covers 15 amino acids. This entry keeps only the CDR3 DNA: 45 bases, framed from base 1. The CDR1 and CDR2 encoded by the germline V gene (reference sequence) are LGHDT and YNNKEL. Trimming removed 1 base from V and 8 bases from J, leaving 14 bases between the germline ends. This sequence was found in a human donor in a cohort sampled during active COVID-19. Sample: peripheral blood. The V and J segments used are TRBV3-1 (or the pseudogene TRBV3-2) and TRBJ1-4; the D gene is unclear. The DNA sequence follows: TGTGCCAGCAGCCAAGGTAGCGGCCAGCAGGAAAAACTGTTTTTT. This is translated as CASSQGSGQQEKLFF.